This TCR beta chain came from a study of blood T cells in healthy people across ages. Study conclusions and caveats: A roughly linear fall in TCR beta diversity per million T cells was seen with increasing age.

From germline, CDR1 is MNHEY and CDR2 SMNVEV (reference sequence). The CDR3 extends over 12 amino acids. The V and J ends lost 8 bases and 5 bases respectively, with 7 bases between them. All donors came from Russia, were Caucasian and healthy, and spanned ages about 6 to 100. As for this clonotype: Its antigen is undetermined.

It was with a sample-barcoded 5' primer and a J-beta primer mix that a second PCR of roughly 7 to 12 cycles was run. A single record per CDR3 protein comes from TCRdb applying MiXCR to the 5' RACE reads. Of about 1 million distinct CDR3 sequences in the sample, under 45% were seen once. What was sequenced was blood. This clonotype was sampled from a woman in her fifties or sixties in good health. The rearrangement uses TRBV27 and TRBJ2-6; no clear D gene. CDR3 sequence reads: CASGVWANVLTF. For the CDR3, the DNA is TGTGCCAGCGGGGTTTGGGCCAACGTCCTGACTTTC.